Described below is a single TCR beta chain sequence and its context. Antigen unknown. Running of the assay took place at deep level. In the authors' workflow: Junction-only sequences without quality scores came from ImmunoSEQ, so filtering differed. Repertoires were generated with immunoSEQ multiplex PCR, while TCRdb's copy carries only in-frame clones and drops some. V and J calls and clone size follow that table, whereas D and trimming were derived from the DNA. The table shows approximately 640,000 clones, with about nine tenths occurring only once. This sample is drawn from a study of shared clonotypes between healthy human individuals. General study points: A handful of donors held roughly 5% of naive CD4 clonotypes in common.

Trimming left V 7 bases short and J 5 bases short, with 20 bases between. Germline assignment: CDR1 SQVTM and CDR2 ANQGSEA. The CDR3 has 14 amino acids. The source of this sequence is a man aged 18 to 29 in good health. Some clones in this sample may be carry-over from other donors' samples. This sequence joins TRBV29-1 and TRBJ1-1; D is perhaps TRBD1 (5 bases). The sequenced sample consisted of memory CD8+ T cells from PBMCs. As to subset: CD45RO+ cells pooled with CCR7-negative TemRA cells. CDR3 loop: CSAPGGGFGTEAFF. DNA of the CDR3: TGCAGCGCCCCCGGGGGGGGATTTGGGACTGAAGCTTTCTTT.